The 3 T cell receptor beta chains below were found in one sample sequenced in a study of CD8 T cells in Susac syndrome. Random hexamers were used to reverse transcribe about 0.5 to 1 ug of RNA. TCRdb recomputed calls from the immunoSEQ multiplex PCR reads with MiXCR, one row per CDR3 protein. The sample shows some 150,000 distinct CDR3 sequences, roughly 95% of them seen only once. Sequencing was performed on CD4+ T cells from PBMCs. All receptors derive from a human donor with Susac syndrome.

This chain uses TRBV20-1 with TRBJ2-7; a possible D gene is TRBD2 (6 bases). Germline lookup yields CDR1 DFQATT and CDR2 SNEGSKA (reference sequence). The V end lost 1 base, the J end lost 0 bases, and 13 bases lay between the germline ends. The CDR3 is 15 residues long. The CDR3 is CSARVSGVISYEQYF. CDR3 nucleotide sequence: TGCAGTGCTAGAGTGTCGGGGGTTATCTCCTACGAGCAGTACTTC.

The chain employs TRBV20-1 and TRBJ1-5, with 8 bases fitting TRBD1. The CDR3 covers 13 residues. Germline V gene data show CDR1 as DFQATT and CDR2 as SNEGSKA (reference sequence). Losses at the gene ends were 7 bases for V and 3 bases for J; bases not matched to a gene: 5. This CDR3 is CSVSTGDNQPQHF. The CDR3 DNA reads as TGCAGTGTCTCGACAGGGGACAATCAGCCCCAGCATTTT.

The chain links TRBV4-1 to TRBJ1-4, with D perhaps TRBD1 (5 bases). The CDR3 contains 14 residues. V shed 2 bases and J shed 7 bases, with 11 bases lying between them. The germline V gene has CDR1 MGHRA and CDR2 YSYEKL. The CDR3 DNA follows: TGCGCCAGCAGCCAACAGGGAGGGCGTGAAAAACTGTTTTTT. It encodes CASSQQGGREKLFF.